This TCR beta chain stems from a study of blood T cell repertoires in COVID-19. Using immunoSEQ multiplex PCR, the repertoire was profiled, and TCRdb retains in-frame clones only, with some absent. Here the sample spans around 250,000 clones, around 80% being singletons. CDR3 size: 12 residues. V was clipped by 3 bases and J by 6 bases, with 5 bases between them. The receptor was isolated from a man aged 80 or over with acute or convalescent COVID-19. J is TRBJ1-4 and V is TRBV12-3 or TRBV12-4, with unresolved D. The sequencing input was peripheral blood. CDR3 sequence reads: CASSFSHEKLFF. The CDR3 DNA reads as TGTGCCAGCAGTTTTAGTCATGAAAAACTGTTTTTT.